Following are 26 T cell receptor beta chains from one sample sequenced in a study of T cells after yellow fever vaccination. TCRdb itself ran the 5' RACE reads through MiXCR, one entry per CDR3 protein. Of about 550,000 distinct CDR3 sequences listed, around 21% are singletons. Sequencing used PBMCs, obtained 15 days after the yellow fever booster vaccination. These receptors were taken from a man aged 25-45 years who received the YFV17D yellow fever vaccine.

The V call is TRBV6-5, the J call TRBJ2-5; 10 nucleotides line up with TRBD2. From germline, CDR1 is MNHEY and CDR2 SVGAGI. This CDR3 is built from 15 residues. The ends lost 2 bases at V and 6 bases at J; junction bases unmatched: 6. CDR3 sequence reads: CASSYQGLATKTQYF. Written as DNA, the CDR3 is TGTGCCAGCAGTTACCAGGGACTAGCGACGAAGACCCAGTACTTC.

This clonotype was picked up a small number of times. CDR3 sequence: CASSLRVTTGANTGELFF. CDR3 coding DNA: TGCGCCAGCAGCCTTCGGGTTACGACAGGGGCCAACACCGGGGAGCTGTTTTTT. The chain links TRBV4-3 to TRBJ2-2, with 8 nucleotides matching TRBD1. The CDR3 covers 18 residues. Germline CDR1 and CDR2: LGHNA and YSLEER. The V segment lost 4 bases and the J segment 2 bases; nucleotides outside the gene matches: 12.

The gene calls are TRBV20-1 and TRBJ2-1; no clear D gene. This CDR3 has 11 residues. The V gene lost 3 bases and the J gene lost 5 bases, with 5 bases spanning the gap. CDR1 is DFQATT, CDR2 SNEGSKA, per germline (reference sequence). CDR3 amino acids: CSARGNNEQFF. The DNA of the CDR3 is TGCAGTGCTAGGGGTAACAATGAGCAGTTCTTC.

This chain links TRBV25-1 with TRBJ2-7; TRBD1 matches 11 bases. With V trimmed by 7 bases and J by 3 bases, 5 bases remained unmatched. The CDR3 covers 14 residues. The germline gives CDR1 MGHDK, CDR2 SYGVNS. The CDR3 DNA reads TGTGCCAGCACCCGGGGACAGGGGGTCTACGAGCAGTACTTC. Its protein product is CASTRGQGVYEQYF.

J is TRBJ1-2 and V is TRBV6-1, with D possibly matching TRBD1 (5 bases). The CDR3 length is 14 residues. The ends were cut back, 5 bases at V and 0 bases at J, with 10 bases in the middle. Germline CDR1 MNHNS, CDR2 SASEGT. The CDR3 nucleotides are TGTGCCAGCAGTCCGACAGAAGCTAACTATGGCTACACCTTC. Translating gives CASSPTEANYGYTF.

The V call is TRBV5-1, the J call TRBJ2-1; weak D call: TRBD2 (5 bases). CDR3 length equals 15 residues. CDR1 is SGHRS, CDR2 YFSETQ, per germline. Trimming pared 3 bases from V and 4 bases from J, leaving 14 bases between. The CDR3 protein is CASSSGTTGYNEQFF. The CDR3 coding sequence is TGCGCCAGCAGCTCCGGAACTACGGGGTACAATGAGCAGTTCTTC.

This clonotype occurred a few times. J is TRBJ2-7 and V is TRBV7-2; TRBD1 matches at 8 bases. The CDR3 is 15 amino acids. The junction had 4 bases not matched to a gene; V was cut back by 1 base and J by 2 bases. CDR1 is SGHTA and CDR2 is FQGNSA in the germline V gene. CDR3 nucleotides: TGTGCCAGCAGCTTAGGGACAGGGAGACCCTACGAGCAGTACTTC. Translated, it gives CASSLGTGRPYEQYF.

The rearrangement uses TRBV4-2 and TRBJ2-5; possible D gene TRBD2, 6 bases. V lost 4 bases, J lost 2 bases, and 20 bases lay in between. This CDR3 has 17 amino acids. CDR1 is LGHNA, CDR2 YNFKEQ, per germline. For the CDR3, the DNA is TGTGCCAGCAGCCCATCCCAAATAGCGGCTATGCAAGAGACCCAGTACTTC. Its protein product is CASSPSQIAAMQETQYF.

The chain joins TRBV20-1 to TRBJ1-4; TRBD1 might be the D (6 bases). There are 14 residues in the CDR3. V lost 0 bases, J lost 9 bases, and 14 bases lay in between. CDR1 is DFQATT and CDR2 is SNEGSKA in the germline V gene (reference sequence). The CDR3 spells CSARESQGNQKLFF. The CDR3 DNA reads TGCAGTGCTAGAGAGTCACAGGGAAACCAAAAACTGTTTTTT.

The gene calls are TRBV9 and TRBJ2-3; 7 nucleotides match TRBD1. This CDR3 spans 14 amino acids. Germline V CDR1 and CDR2: SGDLS, YYNGEE. V shed 3 bases, J shed 6 bases, and the junction held 7 bases outside the gene matches. CDR3 nucleotides: TGTGCCAGCAGCGGCAAGACAGGGTTCGATACGCAGTATTTT. It translates to CASSGKTGFDTQYF.

The CDR3 region has the DNA TGTGCCAGCAGTTTTGGAAGCAATGAGCAGTTCTTC. Translating it yields CASSFGSNEQFF. The chain recombines TRBV12-3 or TRBV12-4 with TRBJ2-1, with no clear D. Trimming cost V 3 bases and J 6 bases, with 6 bases left between them. The CDR3 totals 12 residues.

The chain uses TRBV7-2 and TRBJ2-5; D gene uncertain. V was clipped by 3 bases and J by 5 bases, with 10 bases between them. CDR1 SGHTA and CDR2 FQGNSA come from the germline V gene. The CDR3 sequence is 13 residues long. CDR3 DNA sequence: TGTGCCAGCAGCTTGAGTAATCAGGAGACCCAGTACTTC. This translates into CASSLSNQETQYF.

The chain links TRBV7-6 to TRBJ2-2; 7 bases fit TRBD2. CDR1 is SGHVS, CDR2 FNYEAQ, per germline. The junction had 10 bases not matched to a gene; V was cut back by 0 bases and J by 6 bases. The CDR3 has 17 residues. The CDR3 nucleotides read TGTGCCAGCAGCTTAGCCCCTTGGACTAGTTTTTCCGGGGAGCTGTTTTTT. Translating gives CASSLAPWTSFSGELFF.

The table lists this clonotype with a count of one. The chain combines TRBV20-1 with TRBJ1-1; D may be TRBD1 (5 bases). CDR1 and CDR2 (germline): DFQATT, SNEGSKA (reference sequence). This CDR3 comprises 13 residues. V lost 7 bases, J lost 8 bases, and 20 bases lay in between. The CDR3: CSGHLGVSREAFF. The CDR3 DNA follows: TGCAGTGGCCATTTGGGGGTGAGTCGGGAAGCTTTCTTT.

The genes are TRBV5-1 and TRBJ2-2, with D perhaps assigned TRBD1 or TRBD2 (6 bases each). Trimming shortened V by 6 bases and J by 0 bases, and 15 bases separated the two germline ends. The V gene's germline CDR1 is SGHRS and CDR2 YFSETQ. The CDR3 spans 16 residues. The CDR3 DNA follows: TGCGCCAGCACCCCGGGGGACAACGCGAACACCGGGGAGCTGTTTTTT. This gives the protein CASTPGDNANTGELFF.

This chain uses TRBV10-3 with TRBJ2-7; tentatively, D is TRBD2 (5 bases). Germline V gives CDR1 ENHRY, CDR2 SYGVKD. This CDR3 is built from 13 residues. The V and J ends lost 4 bases and 7 bases respectively, with 14 bases between them. CDR3 loop: CAISVGRVNEQYF. CDR3 sequence (DNA): TGTGCCATCAGTGTCGGGCGGGTAAATGAGCAGTACTTC.

This clonotype has only a few counts. The V call is TRBV20-1, the J call TRBJ2-3; 7 bases line up with TRBD1. V lost 6 bases and J lost 0; bases outside the gene matches: 9. The CDR3 has 15 residues. The germline CDR1 and CDR2 sequences are DFQATT and SNEGSKA (reference sequence). The CDR3 sequence is CSAIGWDSSTDTQYF. Written as DNA, the CDR3 is TGCAGTGCCATAGGGTGGGACAGCAGCACAGATACGCAGTATTTT.

V usage is TRBV7-2 and J usage is TRBJ2-7; D unresolved. The CDR3 sequence is 14 residues long. V gave up 2 bases and J gave up 6 bases, with 14 bases separating them. Looked up from germline, CDR1 is SGHTA and CDR2 is FQGNSA. The CDR3 loop reads CASSLTPLDSEQYF. The CDR3 DNA is TGTGCCAGCAGCTTAACCCCCCTAGACTCCGAGCAGTACTTC.

The gene calls are TRBV27 and TRBJ2-7; either TRBD1 or TRBD2 may supply D (6 bases each). In germline, CDR1 is MNHEY, CDR2 SMNVEV (reference sequence). The CDR3 consists of 14 residues. V lost 2 bases, J lost 3 bases, and 11 bases lay in between. The CDR3 region is CASSLKGGIYEQYF. The DNA for the CDR3 is TGTGCCAGCAGTTTAAAGGGGGGTATCTACGAGCAGTACTTC.

The V and J genes are TRBV11-2 and TRBJ1-2; 7 bases agree with TRBD1. The CDR3 is made up of 15 amino acids. V lost 0 bases and J lost 2; bases outside the gene matches: 3. Germline V CDR1 and CDR2: SGHAT, FQNNGV. Here the CDR3 DNA reads TGTGCCAGCAGCTTAGAATCGACAGGGAACTATGGCTACACCTTC. Amino acids: CASSLESTGNYGYTF.

The CDR3 nucleotides read TGTGCCAGCACGGTGTCGCTAGCCTACGAGCAGTACTTC. Encoded protein: CASTVSLAYEQYF. This chain uses TRBV28 with TRBJ2-7; D unclear. With 7 bases removed from V and 2 bases from J, the gap between germline ends came to 12 bases. The germline V gene has CDR1 MDHEN and CDR2 SYDVKM. This CDR3 has 13 residues. Together with reference TRBV28 and TRBJ2-7, the CDR3 gives the full variable domain: DVKVTQSSRYLVKRTGEKVFLECVQDMDHENMFWYRQDPGLGLRLIYFSYDVKMKEKGDIPEGYSVSREKKERFSLILESASTNQTSMYLCASTVSLAYEQYFGPGTRLTVT.

This clonotype has a handful of counts. The chain is built from TRBV24-1 and TRBJ2-1; D is unclear. The germline V gene has CDR1 KGHDR and CDR2 SFDVKD. The V gene lost 7 bases and the J gene lost 2 bases, with 11 bases spanning the gap. The CDR3 loop spans 14 amino acids. The CDR3 DNA sequence: TGTGCCACCAGCCAGAGTGGGACCTACAATGAGCAGTTCTTC. It translates to CATSQSGTYNEQFF.

The V gene is TRBV20-1, the J gene TRBJ2-3; D call uncertain. This CDR3 has 10 amino acids. Looked up from germline, CDR1 is DFQATT and CDR2 is SNEGSKA (reference sequence). The CDR3 DNA reads TGCACCCCCTTGCCAGATACGCAGTATTTT. This encodes CTPLPDTQYF.

J is TRBJ2-3 and V is TRBV7-2; D call uncertain. Trimming cost V 5 bases and J 2 bases, with 17 bases left between them. The CDR3 consists of 16 residues. In germline, CDR1 is SGHTA, CDR2 FQGNSA. This CDR3 is CASSRNTGPVTDTQYF. CDR3 coding DNA: TGTGCCAGCAGCCGAAATACTGGCCCAGTCACAGATACGCAGTATTTT.

The table lists this clonotype with a few counts. The gene calls are TRBV29-1 and TRBJ1-2; perhaps TRBD1 as D (5 bases). This CDR3 has 13 residues. The germline V gene encodes CDR1 SQVTM and CDR2 ANQGSEA. Trimming took off 7 bases at V and 8 bases at J, with 20 bases between the two ends. The CDR3 nucleotides are TGCAGCGCCACCCTGGACACCTTTGAGGGCTACACCTTC. Translating gives CSATLDTFEGYTF.

The chain couples TRBV6-1 to TRBJ2-4, with a possible D match to TRBD2 (6 bases). CDR1 MNHNS and CDR2 SASEGT come from the germline V gene. The CDR3 spans 13 residues. Trimming left V 6 bases short and J 9 bases short, with 15 bases between. The CDR3 nucleotides read TGTGCCAGCAGCCGGGACTCACCAGGCATTCAGTACTTC. Protein sequence: CASSRDSPGIQYF.